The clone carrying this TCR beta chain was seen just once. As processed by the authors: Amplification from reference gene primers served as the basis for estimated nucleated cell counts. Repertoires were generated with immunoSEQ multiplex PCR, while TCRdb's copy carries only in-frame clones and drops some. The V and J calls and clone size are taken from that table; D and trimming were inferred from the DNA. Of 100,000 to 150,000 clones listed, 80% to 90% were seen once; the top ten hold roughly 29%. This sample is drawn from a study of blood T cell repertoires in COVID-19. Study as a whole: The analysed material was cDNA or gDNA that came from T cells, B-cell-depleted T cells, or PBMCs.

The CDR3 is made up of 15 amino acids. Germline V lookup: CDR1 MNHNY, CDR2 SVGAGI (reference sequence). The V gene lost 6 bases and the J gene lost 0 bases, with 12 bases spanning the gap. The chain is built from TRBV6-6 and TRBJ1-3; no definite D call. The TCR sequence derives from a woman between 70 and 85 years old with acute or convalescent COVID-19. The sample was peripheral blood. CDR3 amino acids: CASRLAGFSGNTIYF. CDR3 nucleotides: TGTGCCAGCAGGCTGGCAGGTTTCTCTGGAAACACCATATATTTT.